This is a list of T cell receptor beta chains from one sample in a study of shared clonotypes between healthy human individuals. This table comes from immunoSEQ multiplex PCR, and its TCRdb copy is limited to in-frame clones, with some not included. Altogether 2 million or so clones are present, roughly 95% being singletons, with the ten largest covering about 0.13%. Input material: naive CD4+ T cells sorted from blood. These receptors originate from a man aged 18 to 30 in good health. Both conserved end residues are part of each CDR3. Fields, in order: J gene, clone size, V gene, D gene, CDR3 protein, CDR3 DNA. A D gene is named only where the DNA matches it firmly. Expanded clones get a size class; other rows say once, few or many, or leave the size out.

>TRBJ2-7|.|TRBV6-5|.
CASKRESSYEQYF
TGTGCCAGCAAACGGGAGAGCTCCTACGAGCAGTACTTC
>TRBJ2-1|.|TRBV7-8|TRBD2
CASSLNRLAGGLGSYNEQFF
TGTGCCAGCAGCTTGAACCGGCTAGCGGGGGGGCTAGGATCCTACAATGAGCAGTTCTTC
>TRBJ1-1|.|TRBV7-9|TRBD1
CASSSGTVLNTEAFF
TGTGCCAGCAGCTCCGGGACAGTATTGAACACTGAAGCTTTCTTT
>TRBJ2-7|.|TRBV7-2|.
CASSLEGGGYEQYF
TGTGCCAGCAGCTTAGAGGGAGGGGGTTACGAGCAGTACTTC
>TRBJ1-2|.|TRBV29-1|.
CSVDRNYGYTF
TGCAGCGTTGACCGGAACTATGGCTACACCTTC
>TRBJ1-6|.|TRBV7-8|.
CASSLLGAGQSPLHF
TGTGCCAGCAGCTTATTAGGGGCGGGCCAATCACCCCTCCACTTT
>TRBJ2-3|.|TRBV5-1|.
CASSPEGGLATDTQYF
TGCGCCAGCAGCCCGGAAGGGGGGTTGGCAACAGATACGCAGTATTTT
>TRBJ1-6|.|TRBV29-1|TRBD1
CSVGTGDYNSPLHF
TGCAGCGTGGGAACAGGGGACTATAATTCACCCCTCCACTTT
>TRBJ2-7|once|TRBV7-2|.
CASSLAPDTGYQYF
TGTGCCAGCAGCTTAGCCCCAGATACCGGGTACCAGTACTTC
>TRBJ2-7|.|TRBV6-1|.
CASTRSGTYSYEQYF
TGTGCCAGCACCCGCTCCGGGACCTACTCCTACGAGCAGTACTTC
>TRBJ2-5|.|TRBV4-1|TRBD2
CASSQVSGRARETQYF
TGCGCCAGCAGCCAAGTTAGCGGGAGGGCCCGAGAGACCCAGTACTTC
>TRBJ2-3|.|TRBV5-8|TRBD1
CASSTGTGADTQYF
TGTGCCAGCAGTACCGGGACAGGGGCAGATACGCAGTATTTT
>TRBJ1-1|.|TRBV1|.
CTSSQDRDRGQNTEAFF
TGCACCAGCAGCCAAGATCGGGACAGGGGCCAGAACACTGAAGCTTTCTTT
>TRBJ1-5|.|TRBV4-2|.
CASSQESGNQPQHF
TGTGCCAGCAGCCAAGAGTCGGGCAATCAGCCCCAGCATTTT
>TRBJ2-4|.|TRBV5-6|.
CASSSAGGLKNIQYF
TGTGCCAGCAGCTCCGCCGGGGGACTCAAAAACATTCAGTACTTC
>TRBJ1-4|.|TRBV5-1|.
CASSGGTTTNEKLFF
TGCGCCAGCAGCGGAGGGACAACAACTAATGAAAAACTGTTTTTT
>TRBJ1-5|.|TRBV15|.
CATSRDYGGPGQPQHF
TGTGCCACCAGCAGAGATTATGGGGGGCCCGGACAGCCCCAGCATTTT
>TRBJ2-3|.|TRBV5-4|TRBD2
CASSSKLAGGSDTQYF
TGTGCCAGCAGCTCCAAACTAGCGGGGGGATCTGATACGCAGTATTTT
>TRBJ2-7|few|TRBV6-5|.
CASSSSTDYEQYF
TGTGCCAGCAGTTCATCGACAGACTACGAGCAGTACTTC
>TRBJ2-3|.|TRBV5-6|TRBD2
CASSPSGGKWDTQYF
TGTGCCAGCAGCCCCAGCGGGGGCAAGTGGGATACGCAGTATTTT
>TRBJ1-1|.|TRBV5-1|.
CASMRGWVNTEAFF
TGCGCCAGCATGCGGGGTTGGGTGAACACTGAAGCTTTCTTT
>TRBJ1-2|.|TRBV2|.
CASSGRASESNYGYTF
TGTGCCAGCAGCGGACGGGCCTCGGAATCTAACTATGGCTACACCTTC
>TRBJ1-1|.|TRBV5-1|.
CASSLDGPGGTEAFF
TGCGCCAGCAGCTTGGACGGGCCGGGGGGCACTGAAGCTTTCTTT
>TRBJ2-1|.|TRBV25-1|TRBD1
CASSDRDRGSNEQFF
TGTGCCAGCAGTGACCGGGACAGGGGCTCCAATGAGCAGTTCTTC
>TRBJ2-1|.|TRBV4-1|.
CASSQDRGGGISHNEQFF
TGCGCCAGCAGCCAAGATAGGGGAGGGGGAATATCTCACAATGAGCAGTTCTTC
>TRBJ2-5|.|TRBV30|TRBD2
CAWSPLAGPQETQYF
TGTGCCTGGAGTCCGCTAGCGGGACCACAAGAGACCCAGTACTTC
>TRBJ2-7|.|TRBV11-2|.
CASSRRGPERRSSYEQYF
TGTGCCAGCAGCCGACGGGGCCCTGAGCGCCGAAGCTCCTACGAGCAGTACTTC
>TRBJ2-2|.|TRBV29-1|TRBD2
CSVGRRLAGNTGELFF
TGCAGCGTTGGGAGGAGACTAGCGGGGAACACCGGGGAGCTGTTTTTT
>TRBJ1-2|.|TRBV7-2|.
CASSPDRFYGYTF
TGTGCCAGCAGCCCGGACAGATTCTATGGCTACACCTTC
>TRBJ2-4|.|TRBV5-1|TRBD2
CASSLELAGGNIQYF
TGCGCCAGCAGCTTGGAATTAGCGGGGGGAAACATTCAGTACTTC
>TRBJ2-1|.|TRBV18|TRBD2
CASSPNQLAGGYNEQFF
TGTGCCAGCTCACCGAATCAACTAGCGGGGGGCTACAATGAGCAGTTCTTC
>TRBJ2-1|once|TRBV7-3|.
CASSPGGRTYNEQFF
TGTGCCAGCAGCCCTGGGGGGCGAACATACAATGAGCAGTTCTTC
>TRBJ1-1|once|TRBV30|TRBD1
CAWDPQGAATEAFF
TGTGCCTGGGACCCACAGGGGGCGGCCACTGAAGCTTTCTTT
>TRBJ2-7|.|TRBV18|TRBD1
CASSQGQGKNEQYF
TGTGCCAGCTCCCAGGGACAGGGAAAAAACGAGCAGTACTTC
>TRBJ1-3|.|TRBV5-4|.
CASSLANRGTISGNTIYF
TGTGCCAGCAGCTTGGCCAACCGGGGGACCATCTCTGGAAACACCATATATTTT
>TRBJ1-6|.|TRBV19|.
CASSFLNLNSPLHF
TGTGCCAGTAGTTTTTTGAACTTAAATTCACCCCTCCACTTT
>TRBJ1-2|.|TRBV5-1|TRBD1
CASSPGQGYGYTF
TGCGCCAGCAGCCCCGGACAGGGCTATGGCTACACCTTC
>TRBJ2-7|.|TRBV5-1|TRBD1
CASSSGDSSYEQYF
TGCGCCAGCAGCTCCGGGGACAGTTCCTACGAGCAGTACTTC
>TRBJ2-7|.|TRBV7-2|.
CASSRAYEQYF
TGTGCCAGCAGCCGGGCTTATGAGCAGTACTTC
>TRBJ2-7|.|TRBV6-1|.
CASLAERGPYEQYF
TGTGCCAGCCTCGCGGAGAGAGGCCCCTACGAGCAGTACTTC
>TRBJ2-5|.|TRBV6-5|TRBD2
CASSYAGEETQYF
TGTGCCAGCAGTTACGCGGGAGAAGAGACCCAGTACTTC
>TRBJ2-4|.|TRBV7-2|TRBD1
CASSPGTGLVYIQYF
TGTGCCAGCAGCCCCGGGACAGGGTTGGTTTACATTCAGTACTTC
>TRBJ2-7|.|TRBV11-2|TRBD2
CASSHSGSSYEQYF
TGTGCCAGCAGCCATAGCGGGAGCTCCTACGAGCAGTACTTC
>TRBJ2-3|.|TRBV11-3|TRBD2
CASSLDRGGHTQYF
TGTGCCAGCAGCTTAGATCGGGGGGGGCATACGCAGTATTTT
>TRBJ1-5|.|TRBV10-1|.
CASSVPPPMKHSNQPQHF
TGCGCCAGCAGTGTTCCGCCACCGATGAAACATAGCAATCAGCCCCAGCATTTT
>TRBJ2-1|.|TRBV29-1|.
CSVDRGNEQFF
TGCAGCGTTGATCGGGGCAACGAGCAGTTCTTC
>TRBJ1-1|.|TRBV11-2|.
CASSLEGVQNTEAFF
TGTGCCAGCAGCTTAGAGGGGGTGCAGAACACTGAAGCTTTCTTT
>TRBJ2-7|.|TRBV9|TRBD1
CASSAGGAPYEQYF
TGTGCCAGCAGCGCAGGGGGAGCTCCCTACGAGCAGTACTTC